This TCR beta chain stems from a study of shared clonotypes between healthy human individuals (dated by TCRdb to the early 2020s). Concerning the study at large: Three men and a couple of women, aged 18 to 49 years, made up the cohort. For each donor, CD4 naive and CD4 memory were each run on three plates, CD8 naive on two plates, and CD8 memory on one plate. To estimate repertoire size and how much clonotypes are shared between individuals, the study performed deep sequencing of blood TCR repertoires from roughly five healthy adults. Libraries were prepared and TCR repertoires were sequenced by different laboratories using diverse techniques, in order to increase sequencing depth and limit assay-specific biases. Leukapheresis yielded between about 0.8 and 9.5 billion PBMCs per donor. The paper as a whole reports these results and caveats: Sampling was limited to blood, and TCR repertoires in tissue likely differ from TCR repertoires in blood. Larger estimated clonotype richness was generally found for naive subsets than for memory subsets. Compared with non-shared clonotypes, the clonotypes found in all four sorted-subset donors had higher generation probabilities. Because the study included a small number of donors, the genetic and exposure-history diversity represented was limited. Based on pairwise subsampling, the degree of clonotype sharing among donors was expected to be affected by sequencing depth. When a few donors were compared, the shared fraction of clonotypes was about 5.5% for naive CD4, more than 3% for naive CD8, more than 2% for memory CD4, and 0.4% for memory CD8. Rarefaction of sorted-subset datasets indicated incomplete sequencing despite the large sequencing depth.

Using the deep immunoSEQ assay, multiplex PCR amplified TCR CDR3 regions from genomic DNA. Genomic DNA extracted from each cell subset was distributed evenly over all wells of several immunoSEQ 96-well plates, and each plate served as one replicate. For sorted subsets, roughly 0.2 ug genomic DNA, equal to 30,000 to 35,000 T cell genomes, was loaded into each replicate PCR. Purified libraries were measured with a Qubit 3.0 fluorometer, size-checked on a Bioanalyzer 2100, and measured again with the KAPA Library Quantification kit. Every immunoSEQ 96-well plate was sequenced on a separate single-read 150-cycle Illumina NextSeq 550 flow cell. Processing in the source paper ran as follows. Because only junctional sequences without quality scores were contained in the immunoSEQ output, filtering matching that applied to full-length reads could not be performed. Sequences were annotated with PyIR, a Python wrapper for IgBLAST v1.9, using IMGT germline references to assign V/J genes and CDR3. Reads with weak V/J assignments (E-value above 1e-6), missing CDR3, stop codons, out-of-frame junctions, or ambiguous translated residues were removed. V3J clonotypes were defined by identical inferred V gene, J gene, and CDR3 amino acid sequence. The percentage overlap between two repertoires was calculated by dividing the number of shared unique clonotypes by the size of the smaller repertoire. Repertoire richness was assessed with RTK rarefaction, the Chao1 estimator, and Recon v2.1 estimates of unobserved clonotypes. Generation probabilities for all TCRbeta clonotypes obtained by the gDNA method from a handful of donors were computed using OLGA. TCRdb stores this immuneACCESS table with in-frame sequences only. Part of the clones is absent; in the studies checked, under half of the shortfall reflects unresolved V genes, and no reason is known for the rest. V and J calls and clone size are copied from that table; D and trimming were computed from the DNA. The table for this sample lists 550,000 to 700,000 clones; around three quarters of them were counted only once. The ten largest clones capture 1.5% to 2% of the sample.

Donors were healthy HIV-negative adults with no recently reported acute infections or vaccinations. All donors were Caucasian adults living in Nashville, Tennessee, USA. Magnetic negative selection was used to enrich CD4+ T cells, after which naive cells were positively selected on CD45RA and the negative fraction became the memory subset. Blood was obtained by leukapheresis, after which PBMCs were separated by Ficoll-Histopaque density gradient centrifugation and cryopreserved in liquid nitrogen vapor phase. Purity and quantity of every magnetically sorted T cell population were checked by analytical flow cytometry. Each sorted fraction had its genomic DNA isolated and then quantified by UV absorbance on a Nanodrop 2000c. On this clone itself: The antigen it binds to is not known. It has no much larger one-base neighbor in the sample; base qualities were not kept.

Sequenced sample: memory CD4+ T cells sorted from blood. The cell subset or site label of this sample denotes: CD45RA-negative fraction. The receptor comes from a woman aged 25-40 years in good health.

CDR3 protein: CASSHRALGTDTQYF. The bases are TGTGCCAGTAGTCACCGGGCTTTAGGAACAGATACGCAGTATTTT. This sequence uses TRBV19 and TRBJ2-3, with the D gene too uncertain to name. The CDR3, from cysteine to phenylalanine, totals 15 residues. The kept DNA is CDR3 alone, 45 bases in frame from the first base. Taken from the germline V gene (reference sequence), the CDR1 and CDR2 loops are LNHDA and SQIVND. The trim is 5 bases for V and 3 bases for J, with a gap of 15 bases between the germline ends. With all but the CDR3 taken from the reference TRBV19 and TRBJ2-3 genes, the full variable domain is: DGGITQSPKYLFRKEGQNVTLSCEQNLNHDAMYWYRQDPGQGLRLIYYSQIVNDFQKGDIAEGYSVSREKKESFPLTVTSAQKNPTAFYLCASSHRALGTDTQYFGPGTRLTVL.